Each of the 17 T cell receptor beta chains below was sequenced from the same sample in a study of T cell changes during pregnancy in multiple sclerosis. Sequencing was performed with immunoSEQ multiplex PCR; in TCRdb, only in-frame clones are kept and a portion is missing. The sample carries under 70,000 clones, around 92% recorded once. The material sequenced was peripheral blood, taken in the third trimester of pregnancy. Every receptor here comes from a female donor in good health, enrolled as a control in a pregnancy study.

The CDR3 nucleotides read TGTGCCAGCAGCGCAGGGGAGTCAGATACGCAGTATTTT. It yields the protein CASSAGESDTQYF. The chain carries TRBV6-4 and TRBJ2-3; perhaps TRBD1 as D (6 bases). The CDR3 is 13 residues long. Germline CDR1 MRHNA, CDR2 SNTAGT. The ends were cut back, 6 bases at V and 4 bases at J, with 11 bases in the middle.

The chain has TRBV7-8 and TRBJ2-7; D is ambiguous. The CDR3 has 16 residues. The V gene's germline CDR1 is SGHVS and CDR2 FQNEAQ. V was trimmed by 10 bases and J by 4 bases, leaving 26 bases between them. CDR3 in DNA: TGTGCCACCTCTACGACCCCCCGCCAGGTCGTTTACGAGCAGTACTTC. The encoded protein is CATSTTPRQVVYEQYF.

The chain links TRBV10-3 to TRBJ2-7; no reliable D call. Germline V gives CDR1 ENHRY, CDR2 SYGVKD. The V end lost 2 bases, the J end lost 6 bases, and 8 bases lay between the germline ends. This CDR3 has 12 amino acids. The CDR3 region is CAISETTGEQYF. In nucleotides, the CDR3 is TGTGCCATCAGTGAGACAACGGGCGAGCAGTACTTC.

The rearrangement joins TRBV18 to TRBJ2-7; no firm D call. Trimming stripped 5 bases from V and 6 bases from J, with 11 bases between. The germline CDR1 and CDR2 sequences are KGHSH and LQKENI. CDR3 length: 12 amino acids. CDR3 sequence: CASSVFSGEQYF. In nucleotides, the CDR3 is TGTGCCAGCTCAGTTTTTAGTGGCGAGCAGTACTTC. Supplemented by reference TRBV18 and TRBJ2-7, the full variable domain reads NAGVMQNPRHLVRRRGQEARLRCSPMKGHSHVYWYRQLPEEGLKFMVYLQKENIIDESGMPKERFSAEFPKEGPSILRIQQVVRGDSAAYFCASSVFSGEQYFGPGTRLTVT.

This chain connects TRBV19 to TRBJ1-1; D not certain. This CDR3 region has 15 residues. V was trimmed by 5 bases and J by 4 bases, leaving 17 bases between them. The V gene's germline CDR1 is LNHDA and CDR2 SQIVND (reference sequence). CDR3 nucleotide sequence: TGTGCCAGTAGTCCGACGGGTCTCCGGGGCACTGAAGCTTTCTTT. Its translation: CASSPTGLRGTEAFF.

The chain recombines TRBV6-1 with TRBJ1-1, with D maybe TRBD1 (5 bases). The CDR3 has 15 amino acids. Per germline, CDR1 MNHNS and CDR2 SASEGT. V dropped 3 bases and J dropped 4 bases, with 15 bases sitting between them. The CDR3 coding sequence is TGTGCCAGCAGTGATTCATTTGGGGGGGTCACTGAAGCTTTCTTT. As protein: CASSDSFGGVTEAFF.

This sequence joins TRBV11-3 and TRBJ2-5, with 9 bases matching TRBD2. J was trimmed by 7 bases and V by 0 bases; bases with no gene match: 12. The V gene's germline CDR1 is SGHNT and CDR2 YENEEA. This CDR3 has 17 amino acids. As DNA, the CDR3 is TGTGCCAGCAGCTTAGAGCGGGGGGGCCTACACGATACGACCCAGTACTTC. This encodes CASSLERGGLHDTTQYF. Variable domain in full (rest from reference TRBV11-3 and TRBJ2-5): EAGVVQSPRYKIIEKKQPVAFWCNPISGHNTLYWYLQNLGQGPELLIRYENEEAVDDSQLPKDRFSAERLKGVDSTLKIQPAELGDSAVYLCASSLERGGLHDTTQYFGPGTRLLVL.

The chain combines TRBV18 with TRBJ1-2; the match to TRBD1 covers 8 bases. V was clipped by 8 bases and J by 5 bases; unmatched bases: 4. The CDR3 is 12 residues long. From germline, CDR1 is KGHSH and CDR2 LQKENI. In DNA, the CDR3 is TGTGCCAGCCTGGACAGGGTGTATGGCTACACCTTC. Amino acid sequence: CASLDRVYGYTF.

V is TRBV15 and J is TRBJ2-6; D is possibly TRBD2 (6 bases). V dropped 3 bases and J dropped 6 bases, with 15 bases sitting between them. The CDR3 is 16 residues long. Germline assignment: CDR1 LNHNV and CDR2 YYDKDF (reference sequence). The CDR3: CATSRGWGVEANVLTF. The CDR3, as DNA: TGTGCCACCAGCAGGGGTTGGGGGGTCGAGGCCAACGTCCTGACTTTC. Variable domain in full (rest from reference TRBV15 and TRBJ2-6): DAMVIQNPRYQVTQFGKPVTLSCSQTLNHNVMYWYQQKSSQAPKLLFHYYDKDFNNEADTPDNFQSRRPNTSFCFLDIRSPGLGDTAMYLCATSRGWGVEANVLTFGAGSRLTVL.

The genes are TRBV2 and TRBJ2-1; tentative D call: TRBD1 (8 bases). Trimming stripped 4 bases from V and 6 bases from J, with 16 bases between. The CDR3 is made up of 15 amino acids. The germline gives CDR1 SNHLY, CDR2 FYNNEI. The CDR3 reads CASSGNRGGTNEQFF. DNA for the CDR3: TGTGCCAGCAGTGGAAACAGGGGGGGAACCAATGAGCAGTTCTTC.

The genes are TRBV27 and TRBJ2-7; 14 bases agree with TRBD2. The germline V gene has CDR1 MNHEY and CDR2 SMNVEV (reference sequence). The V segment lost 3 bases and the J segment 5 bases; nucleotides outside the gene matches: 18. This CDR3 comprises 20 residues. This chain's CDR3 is CASSFRGTAGTSGSPHEQYF. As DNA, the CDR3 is TGTGCCAGCAGTTTTAGAGGAACTGCTGGGACTAGCGGGAGTCCCCACGAGCAGTACTTC.

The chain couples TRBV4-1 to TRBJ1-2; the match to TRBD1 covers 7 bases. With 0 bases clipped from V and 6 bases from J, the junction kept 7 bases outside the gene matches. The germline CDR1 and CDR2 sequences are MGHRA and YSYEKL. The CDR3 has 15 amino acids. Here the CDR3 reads CASSQEGRGFHGYTF. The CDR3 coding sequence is TGCGCCAGCAGCCAAGAGGGCAGGGGGTTTCATGGCTACACCTTC.

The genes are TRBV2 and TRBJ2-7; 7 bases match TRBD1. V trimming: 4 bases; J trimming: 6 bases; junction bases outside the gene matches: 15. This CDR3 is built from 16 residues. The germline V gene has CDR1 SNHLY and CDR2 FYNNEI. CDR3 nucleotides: TGTGCCAGCAGTGGGGGATGGGGGACAGAAGACTCCGAGCAGTACTTC. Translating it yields CASSGGWGTEDSEQYF.

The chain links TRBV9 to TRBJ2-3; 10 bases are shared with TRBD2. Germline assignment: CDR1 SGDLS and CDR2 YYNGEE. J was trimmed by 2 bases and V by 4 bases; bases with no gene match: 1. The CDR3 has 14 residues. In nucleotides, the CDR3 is TGTGCCAGCAGCACTAGCGGGACCACAGATACGCAGTATTTT. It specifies CASSTSGTTDTQYF.

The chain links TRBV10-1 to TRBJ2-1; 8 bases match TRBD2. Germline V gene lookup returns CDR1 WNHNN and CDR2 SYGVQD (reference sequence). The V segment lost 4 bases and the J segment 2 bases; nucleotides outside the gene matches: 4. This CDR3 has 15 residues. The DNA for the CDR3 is TGCGCCAGCAGTGGGAAAGCGGGAGCCTACAATGAGCAGTTCTTC. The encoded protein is CASSGKAGAYNEQFF.

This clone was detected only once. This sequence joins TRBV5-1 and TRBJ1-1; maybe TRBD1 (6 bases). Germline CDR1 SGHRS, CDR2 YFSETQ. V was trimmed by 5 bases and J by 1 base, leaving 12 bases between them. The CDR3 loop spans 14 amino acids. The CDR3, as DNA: TGCGCCAGCAGGGGAGGGACACCGAACACTGAAGCTTTCTTT. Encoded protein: CASRGGTPNTEAFF.

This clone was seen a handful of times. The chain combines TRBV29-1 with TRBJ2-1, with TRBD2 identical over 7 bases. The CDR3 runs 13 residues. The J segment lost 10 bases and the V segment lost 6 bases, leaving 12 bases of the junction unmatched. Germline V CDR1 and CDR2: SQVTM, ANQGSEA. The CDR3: CSVPRGGFREQFF. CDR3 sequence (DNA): TGCAGCGTCCCCCGCGGGGGATTCAGGGAGCAGTTCTTC.